This TCR beta chain is from a study of blood T cell repertoires in COVID-19. Study-wide background: Material from acute and convalescent COVID-19 was sourced from the United States, Italy and Spain.

Original handling: How many nucleated cells were present was estimated from reference gene primer amplification. Some clones are missing from TCRdb's copy, which holds only in-frame ones; the method was immunoSEQ multiplex PCR. That table furnishes V, J and clone size, whereas the DNA furnished D and trimming. The sample lists 200,000 to 300,000 clones; 80% to 85% were seen once. The CDR3 runs to 16 residues. V gave up 3 bases and J gave up 3 bases; unmatched junction bases: 8. The V gene's germline CDR1 is SNHLY and CDR2 FYNNEI. The TCR comes from a woman in her thirties or forties who had recovered from COVID-19. The chain has TRBV2 and TRBJ1-5; the match to TRBD1 covers 7 bases. Sequencing was carried out using peripheral blood. CDR3 loop: CASSDLTGWVNQPQHF. The CDR3 DNA follows: TGTGCCAGCAGTGATCTGACAGGGTGGGTCAATCAGCCCCAGCATTTT.